This T cell receptor beta chain was recorded in a study of beta chain features in type 1 diabetes. Study observations and caveats: In every one of the four CD4+ subsets, TCRB CDR3s were moderately but significantly shorter in Type 1 diabetes patients.

Reverse transcribing all isolated RNA meant expressed TCRB transcripts were sequenced. Naive, central memory and regulatory T cell samples came to a mean of about 4 million reads. Only in-frame clones appear in the TCRdb table, and some are missing; sequencing was by immunoSEQ multiplex PCR. The repertoire has roughly 260,000 clones, approximately 11% of them found once; the top ten carry more than 0.015%. CDR1 and CDR2 from the germline V gene are MGHDK and SYGVNS. V was shortened by 6 bases and J by 3 bases, with 6 bases between the two germline ends. The CDR3 has 13 residues. This clone was counted only a few times. What it recognizes is unknown.

V gene TRBV25-1 combines with J gene TRBJ2-6; no definite D call. Sequencing input: naive CD4+ T cells from blood. This TCR was recovered from a man between 25 and 39 years old with type 1 diabetes. CDR3 nucleotides: TGTGCCAGCAGAAGTAGTGGGGCCAACGTCCTGACTTTC. This sequence encodes CASRSSGANVLTF.